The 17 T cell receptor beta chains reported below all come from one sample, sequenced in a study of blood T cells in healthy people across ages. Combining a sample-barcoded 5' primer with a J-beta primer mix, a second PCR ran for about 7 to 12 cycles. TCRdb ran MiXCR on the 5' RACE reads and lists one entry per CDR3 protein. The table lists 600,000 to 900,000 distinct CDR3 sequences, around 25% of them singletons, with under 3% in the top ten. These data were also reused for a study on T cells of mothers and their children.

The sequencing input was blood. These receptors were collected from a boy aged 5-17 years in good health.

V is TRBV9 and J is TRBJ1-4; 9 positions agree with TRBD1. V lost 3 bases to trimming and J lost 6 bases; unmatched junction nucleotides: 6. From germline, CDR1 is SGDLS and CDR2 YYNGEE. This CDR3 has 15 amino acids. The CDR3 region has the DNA TGTGCCAGCAGCGCCCCGGGACAGGGCGATGAAAAACTGTTTTTT. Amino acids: CASSAPGQGDEKLFF.

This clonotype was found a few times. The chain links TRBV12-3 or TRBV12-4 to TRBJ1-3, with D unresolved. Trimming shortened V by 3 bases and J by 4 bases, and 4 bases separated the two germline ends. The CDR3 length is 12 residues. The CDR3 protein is CASSFLGNTIYF. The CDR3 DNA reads TGTGCCAGCAGTTTCTTGGGAAACACCATATATTTT.

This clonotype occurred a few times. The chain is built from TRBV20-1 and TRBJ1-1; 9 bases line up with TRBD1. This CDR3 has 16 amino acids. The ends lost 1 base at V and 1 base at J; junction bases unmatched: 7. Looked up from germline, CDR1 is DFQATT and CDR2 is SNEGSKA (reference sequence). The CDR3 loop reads CSARGVPGQGNTEAFF. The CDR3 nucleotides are TGCAGTGCTAGAGGGGTTCCGGGACAGGGGAACACTGAAGCTTTCTTT.

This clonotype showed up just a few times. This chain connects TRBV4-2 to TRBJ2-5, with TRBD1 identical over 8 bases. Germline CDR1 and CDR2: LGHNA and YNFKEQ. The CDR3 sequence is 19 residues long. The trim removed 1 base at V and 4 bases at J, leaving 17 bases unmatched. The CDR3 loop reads CASSQVPLLTGGWRETQYF. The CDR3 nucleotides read TGTGCCAGCAGCCAAGTCCCACTTTTAACAGGGGGTTGGCGAGAGACCCAGTACTTC.

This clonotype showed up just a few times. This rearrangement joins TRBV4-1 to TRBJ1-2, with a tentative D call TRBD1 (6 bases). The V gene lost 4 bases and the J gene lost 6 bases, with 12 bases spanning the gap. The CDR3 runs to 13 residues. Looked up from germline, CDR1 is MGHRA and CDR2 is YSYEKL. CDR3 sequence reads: CASSPDRIHGYTF. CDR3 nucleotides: TGCGCCAGCAGCCCCGACAGGATCCATGGCTACACCTTC.

The CDR3 loop is CASSLSTGGLETGELFF. The CDR3 bases are TGTGCCAGCAGCCTTTCAACCGGGGGTTTGGAGACCGGGGAGCTGTTTTTT. The chain recombines TRBV7-7 with TRBJ2-2; D may be TRBD2 (6 bases). Per the germline V gene, CDR1 is SSHAT and CDR2 is FNYEAQ (reference sequence). Trimming took 5 bases from V and 5 from J, leaving 21 bases between them. This CDR3 is built from 17 residues.

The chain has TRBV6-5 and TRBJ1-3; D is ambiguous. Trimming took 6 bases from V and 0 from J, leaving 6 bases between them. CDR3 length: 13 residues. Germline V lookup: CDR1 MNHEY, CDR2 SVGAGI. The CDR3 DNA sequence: TGTGCCAGCAGGTTAACCTCTGGAAACACCATATATTTT. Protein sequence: CASRLTSGNTIYF.

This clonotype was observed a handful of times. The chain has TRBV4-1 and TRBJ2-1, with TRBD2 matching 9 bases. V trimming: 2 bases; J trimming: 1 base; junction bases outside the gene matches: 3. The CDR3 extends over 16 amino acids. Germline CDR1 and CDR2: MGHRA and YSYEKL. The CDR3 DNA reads TGCGCCAGCAGCCAATCTACTAGCGGGTCCTACAATGAGCAGTTCTTC. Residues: CASSQSTSGSYNEQFF.

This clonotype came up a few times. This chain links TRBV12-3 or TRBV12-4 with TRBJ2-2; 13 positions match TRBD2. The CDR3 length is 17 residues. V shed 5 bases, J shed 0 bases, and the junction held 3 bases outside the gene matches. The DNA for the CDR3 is TGTGCCAGCAGTCGGACTAGCGGGGGACCGAACACCGGGGAGCTGTTTTTT. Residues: CASSRTSGGPNTGELFF.

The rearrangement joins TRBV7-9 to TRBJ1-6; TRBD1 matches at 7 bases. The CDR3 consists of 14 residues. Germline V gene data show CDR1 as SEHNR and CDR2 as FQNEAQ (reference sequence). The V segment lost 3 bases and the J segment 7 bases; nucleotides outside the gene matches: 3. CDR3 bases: TGTGCCAGCAGCTTGGGACAGAGCAATTCACCCCTCCACTTT. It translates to CASSLGQSNSPLHF.

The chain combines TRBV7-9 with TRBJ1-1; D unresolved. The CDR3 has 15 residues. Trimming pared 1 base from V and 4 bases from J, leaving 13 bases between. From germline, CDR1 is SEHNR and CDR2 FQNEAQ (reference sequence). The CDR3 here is CASSLGRGKLTEAFF. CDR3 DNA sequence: TGTGCCAGCAGCTTAGGACGAGGAAAGCTCACTGAAGCTTTCTTT.

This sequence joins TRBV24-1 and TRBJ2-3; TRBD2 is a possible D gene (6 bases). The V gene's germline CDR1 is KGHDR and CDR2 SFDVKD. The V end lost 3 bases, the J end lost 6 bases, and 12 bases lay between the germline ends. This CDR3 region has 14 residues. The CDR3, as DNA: TGTGCCACCAGTGATGGAGGGAGCGGTGATACGCAGTATTTT. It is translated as CATSDGGSGDTQYF.

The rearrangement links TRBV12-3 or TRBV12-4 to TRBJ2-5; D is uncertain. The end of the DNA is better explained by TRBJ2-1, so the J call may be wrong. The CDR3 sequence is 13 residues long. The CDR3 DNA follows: TGTGCCAGCAGTTTGGGGTGGATCAATGAGCAGTTCTTC. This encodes CASSLGWINEQFF.

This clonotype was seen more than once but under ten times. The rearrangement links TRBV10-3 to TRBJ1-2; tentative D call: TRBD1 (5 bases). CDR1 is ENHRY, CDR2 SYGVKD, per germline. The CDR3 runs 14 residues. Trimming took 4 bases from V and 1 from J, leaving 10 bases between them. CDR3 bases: TGTGCCATCAGTGGTCAGGGATTTAACTATGGCTACACCTTC. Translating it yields CAISGQGFNYGYTF.

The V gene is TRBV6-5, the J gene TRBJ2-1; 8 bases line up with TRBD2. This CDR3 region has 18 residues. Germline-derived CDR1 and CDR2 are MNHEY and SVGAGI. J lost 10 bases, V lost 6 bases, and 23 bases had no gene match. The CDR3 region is CASSYDPPGAGDTGEQFF. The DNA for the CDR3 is TGTGCCAGCAGCTACGACCCTCCCGGAGCGGGGGATACCGGCGAGCAGTTCTTC.

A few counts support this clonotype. CDR3 coding DNA: TGTGCCAGCAGATTCCTAGTGGGTGAGCAGTTCTTC. Its translation: CASRFLVGEQFF. This chain joins TRBV12-3 or TRBV12-4 and TRBJ2-1; D not certain. The CDR3 length is 12 residues. Trimming removed 6 bases from V and 9 bases from J, with 12 bases in between.

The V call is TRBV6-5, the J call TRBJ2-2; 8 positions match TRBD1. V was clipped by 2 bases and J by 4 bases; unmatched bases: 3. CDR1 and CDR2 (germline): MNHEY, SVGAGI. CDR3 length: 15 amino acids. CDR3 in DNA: TGTGCCAGCAGTTACAGGCAGGGGGCCACCGGGGAGCTGTTTTTT. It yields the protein CASSYRQGATGELFF.